This passage covers 17 T cell receptor beta chains from one sample sequenced in a study of response to subunit inactivated influenza vaccine. In TCRdb, the RT-PCR reads were re-called with MiXCR into one record per CDR3 protein. This sample has 500,000 to 600,000 distinct CDR3 sequences; approximately 10% occur once, and the top ten carry about 10%. These data are also associated with another study on T cells expressing NK-cell markers. In that study: The authors generated TCR beta cDNA through 5'RACE template switching with UMIs.

Material: PBMCs from blood, obtained on the day of vaccination. These receptors were taken from a man aged 45 to 65 who received an inactivated influenza vaccine.

CDR3 DNA sequence: TGTGCCAGCAGACTCCAACAGGGGTCAAGTGGCTACACCTTC. This codes for CASRLQQGSSGYTF. V and J are TRBV5-4 and TRBJ1-2, with 7 bases fitting TRBD1. Germline assignment: CDR1 SGHNT and CDR2 YYREEE (reference sequence). CDR3 length equals 14 residues. V shed 5 bases and J 7 bases; nucleotides not matched to a gene: 11.

This clonotype occurred many times. The rearrangement uses TRBV10-3 and TRBJ2-7; D uncertain. V lost 6 bases to trimming and J lost 0 bases, with 6 bases between them. The CDR3 has 12 residues. Germline loops: CDR1 ENHRY, CDR2 SYGVKD. CDR3 bases: TGTGCCATCAGACCCAGCTCCTACGAGCAGTACTTC. The encoded protein is CAIRPSSYEQYF.

The CDR3 DNA reads as TGTGCCAGCAGCGTCGTGGCGGGGGGACGCACAGATACGCAGTATTTT. As protein: CASSVVAGGRTDTQYF. This chain joins TRBV12-3 or TRBV12-4 and TRBJ2-3; 8 nucleotides line up with TRBD2. The CDR3 has 16 residues. Germline trimming cut 6 bases from V and 1 base from J; bases unmatched to any gene: 9.

This clonotype was detected a few times. V gene TRBV29-1 combines with J gene TRBJ2-7, with a possible D match to TRBD2 (6 bases). Germline values: CDR1 SQVTM, CDR2 ANQGSEA. The CDR3 is 14 residues long. Trimming took 6 bases from V and 0 from J, leaving 15 bases between them. CDR3 loop: CSVAGLLSSYEQYF. DNA for the CDR3: TGCAGCGTCGCGGGACTGCTGAGCTCCTACGAGCAGTACTTC.

This clonotype has a count of ten or more. The rearrangement joins TRBV7-8 to TRBJ2-1; D possibly matches TRBD1 or TRBD2 (5 bases each). The ends were cut back, 3 bases at V and 0 bases at J, with 12 bases in the middle. Germline loops: CDR1 SGHVS, CDR2 FQNEAQ. The CDR3 is 16 amino acids. The CDR3 sequence: CASSFGATSSYNEQFF. The CDR3 bases are TGTGCCAGCAGCTTCGGGGCTACCAGCTCCTACAATGAGCAGTTCTTC.

This chain joins TRBV15 and TRBJ2-5; D remains unclear. Trimming left V 1 base short and J 3 bases short, with 6 bases between. The CDR3 is 13 residues long. Looked up from germline, CDR1 is LNHNV and CDR2 is YYDKDF (reference sequence). Here the CDR3 reads CATSRGLKETQYF. The DNA for the CDR3 is TGTGCCACCAGCAGAGGCCTAAAAGAGACCCAGTACTTC.

This clonotype was observed a few times. The chain links TRBV14 to TRBJ2-1, with D perhaps TRBD2 (7 bases). Trimming removed 0 bases at V and 4 bases at J, with 16 bases between. Per germline, CDR1 SGHDN and CDR2 FVKESK. The CDR3 extends over 17 amino acids. The CDR3 DNA reads as TGTGCCAGCAGCCAAGATATGTGGGGGGGCCTATACAATGAGCAGTTCTTC. As protein: CASSQDMWGGLYNEQFF.

Ten or more counts support this clonotype. The chain employs TRBV20-1 and TRBJ2-3; 11 nucleotides line up with TRBD2. Per germline, CDR1 DFQATT and CDR2 SNEGSKA (reference sequence). The CDR3 contains 13 residues. V lost 4 bases and J lost 4; bases outside the gene matches: 1. CDR3: CSAIAGGPDTQYF. Written as DNA, the CDR3 is TGCAGTGCTATAGCGGGAGGGCCAGATACGCAGTATTTT.

The V gene is TRBV6-2 or TRBV6-3, the J gene TRBJ2-7, with 8 bases fitting TRBD2. CDR1 is MNHEY and CDR2 is SVGEGT in the germline V gene. The ends lost 5 bases at V and 5 bases at J; junction bases unmatched: 8. The CDR3 loop spans 14 amino acids. Here the CDR3 DNA reads TGTGCCAGCAGTCCCACTAGCGGCCTCAACGAGCAGTACTTC. This gives the protein CASSPTSGLNEQYF.

CDR3 sequence (DNA): TGTGCCAGCAGTGCGCTCGGGACTAGAAAACAAGAGACCCAGTACTTC. Translation gives CASSALGTRKQETQYF. The chain uses TRBV25-1 and TRBJ2-5; 8 bases map to TRBD2. The junction had 9 bases not matched to a gene; V was cut back by 4 bases and J by 2 bases. The CDR3 has 16 amino acids. Germline V lookup: CDR1 MGHDK, CDR2 SYGVNS.

The V gene is TRBV20-1, the J gene TRBJ2-5; TRBD2 agrees at 9 bases. Germline CDR1 reads DFQATT; CDR2 reads SNEGSKA (reference sequence). V was pared by 2 bases and J by 4 bases, with 8 bases of the junction left unmatched. CDR3 length: 15 residues. The CDR3, as DNA: TGCAGTGCTAGATTCGCTAGCGGGGCACTAGAGACCCAGTACTTC. Protein sequence: CSARFASGALETQYF.

This clonotype appeared a few times. The chain joins TRBV9 to TRBJ2-3; TRBD2 might be the D (7 bases). The CDR3 runs to 17 residues. V was clipped by 4 bases and J by 1 base, with 19 bases between them. CDR1 is SGDLS and CDR2 is YYNGEE in the germline V gene. CDR3 sequence: CASSPQGGGLGTDTQYF. The CDR3 bases are TGTGCCAGCAGCCCTCAAGGGGGGGGCCTGGGCACAGATACGCAGTATTTT. Together with reference TRBV9 and TRBJ2-3, the CDR3 gives the full variable domain: DSGVTQTPKHLITATGQRVTLRCSPRSGDLSVYWYQQSLDQGLQFLIQYYNGEERAKGNILERFSAQQFPDLHSELNLSSLELGDSALYFCASSPQGGGLGTDTQYFGPGTRLTVL.

This clonotype was detected many times. The V call is TRBV14, the J call TRBJ2-7, with 9 bases fitting TRBD1. In germline, CDR1 is SGHDN, CDR2 FVKESK. This CDR3 comprises 15 residues. With V trimmed by 3 bases and J by 0 bases, 3 bases remained unmatched. The CDR3 reads CASSHRDRASYEQYF. Here the CDR3 DNA reads TGTGCCAGCAGCCACCGGGACAGGGCCTCCTACGAGCAGTACTTC.

This clonotype was counted between two and nine times. The chain employs TRBV5-1 and TRBJ2-5, with 8 bases that match TRBD2. Germline V gene sequence: CDR1 SGHRS, CDR2 YFSETQ. Trimming at V came to 7 bases and at J to 9 bases, leaving 17 bases not matched to a gene. The CDR3 is made up of 15 amino acids. In nucleotides, the CDR3 is TGCGCCAGCGGACACGGGACTAGTGGTTCGTTGGCCCAGTACTTC. Amino acid sequence: CASGHGTSGSLAQYF.

The chain couples TRBV20-1 to TRBJ2-3; TRBD2 agrees at 14 bases. V dropped 4 bases and J dropped 6; count of bases not matched to a gene: 9. The CDR3 sequence is 16 residues long. Germline CDR1 and CDR2: DFQATT and SNEGSKA (reference sequence). In DNA form, the CDR3 reads TGCAGTGCTATAGTGGGACTAGCGGGAGAATGGGATACGCAGTATTTT. Translation gives CSAIVGLAGEWDTQYF.

This clonotype has only a few counts. The chain joins TRBV5-1 to TRBJ2-7; D may be TRBD1 or TRBD2 (5 bases each). Germline V gene sequence: CDR1 SGHRS, CDR2 YFSETQ. The CDR3 has 16 amino acids. V was trimmed by 1 base and J by 1 base, leaving 15 bases between them. DNA of the CDR3: TGCGCCAGCAGCTTGACCCGGGACGCGCCATCCTACGAGCAGTACTTC. This translates into CASSLTRDAPSYEQYF.

This clonotype was observed a handful of times. The chain has TRBV12-3 or TRBV12-4 and TRBJ2-2, with D tentatively TRBD1 (5 bases). The CDR3 runs to 12 residues. V was pared by 8 bases and J by 6 bases, with 10 bases between. CDR3 sequence: CASGQTAGELFF. CDR3 coding DNA: TGTGCCAGCGGGCAGACAGCCGGGGAGCTGTTTTTT.